These T cell receptor beta chains were read from a single sample in a study of T cells in Graves' hyperthyroidism and ophthalmopathy. One entry per CDR3 protein results from TCRdb running MiXCR on the multiplex PCR reads. The data contain around 540,000 distinct CDR3 sequences, just over 45% of them singletons. Sequenced material: peripheral blood or thyroid tissue (not recorded which). Every receptor here comes from a woman between 18 and 29 years old with Graves' hyperthyroidism. The conserved cysteine and the conserved F or W are not part of the CDR3 here.

CDR3aa,j_gene,v_gene
ASRLAGGGDEQY,TRBJ2-7,TRBV2
ASSLQGRWPQH,TRBJ1-5,TRBV14
ASSHSRGSNTEAF,TRBJ1-1,TRBV19
SARQGGQELF,-,TRBV29-1
ASSLGGAVPANVLT,TRBJ2-6,TRBV7-2
ATSAPGQGGNQPQH,TRBJ1-5,TRBV15
AISDPGPRNSPLH,TRBJ1-6,TRBV10-3
ASSSPARSTGELF,TRBJ2-2,TRBV7-9
ASSPQFQGASPLH,TRBJ1-6,TRBV25-1
ATSSLSGNTIY,TRBJ1-3,TRBV15
ASSQDLLKGWYGYT,TRBJ1-2,TRBV14
ASSIDDRKSSYEQY,TRBJ2-7,TRBV19
AIRGTSPLH,TRBJ1-6,TRBV10-3
ASSEKDFLGNGNQPQH,TRBJ1-5,TRBV7-3
VSSLDRAWRGANVLT,TRBJ2-6,TRBV2
ATSDSTGEGANYGYT,TRBJ1-2,TRBV24-1
SVETWDRDNEKLF,TRBJ1-4,TRBV29-1
ASSVGPGIYEQY,TRBJ2-7,TRBV7-2
SARTGEMPQY,TRBJ2-5,TRBV20-1
ASFDEKLF,TRBJ1-4,TRBV2
ATSGSRLAGDPNTGELF,TRBJ2-2,TRBV24-1
ASSLEDRNLNQPQH,TRBJ1-5,TRBV7-6